These 2 T cell receptor beta chains were all obtained from the same sample, sequenced in a study of T cells in Graves' hyperthyroidism and ophthalmopathy. The CDR3 regions of TCR beta were amplified from RNA transcripts. TCR CDR3 underwent first-round RT-PCR with the HTBI primer set. One entry per CDR3 protein results from TCRdb running MiXCR on the multiplex PCR reads. The profile shows about 250,000 distinct CDR3 sequences, 20% to 25% of them singletons. The source material was blood. The receptors originated from a man under 40 with Graves' ophthalmopathy.

This clonotype was seen repeatedly, ten times or more. J is TRBJ2-1 and V is TRBV5-1; 7 bases align to TRBD2. The V and J ends lost 5 bases and 0 bases, in that order; junction bases with no gene match: 8. The CDR3 loop spans 16 amino acids. The germline CDR1 and CDR2 sequences are SGHRS and YFSETQ. CDR3 in amino acids: CASRLTSESSYNEQFF. The CDR3 nucleotides read TGCGCCAGCAGACTAACTAGCGAGAGCTCCTACAATGAGCAGTTCTTC.

The table lists this clonotype with a count of one. V and J are TRBV19 and TRBJ2-7; D perhaps matches TRBD1 (6 bases). Germline loops: CDR1 LNHDA, CDR2 SQIVND (reference sequence). V lost 5 bases and J lost 5, with 13 bases in between. The CDR3 consists of 13 residues. CDR3 amino acids: CASSPGTPNEQYF. DNA of the CDR3: TGTGCCAGTAGTCCCGGGACACCCAACGAGCAGTACTTC.